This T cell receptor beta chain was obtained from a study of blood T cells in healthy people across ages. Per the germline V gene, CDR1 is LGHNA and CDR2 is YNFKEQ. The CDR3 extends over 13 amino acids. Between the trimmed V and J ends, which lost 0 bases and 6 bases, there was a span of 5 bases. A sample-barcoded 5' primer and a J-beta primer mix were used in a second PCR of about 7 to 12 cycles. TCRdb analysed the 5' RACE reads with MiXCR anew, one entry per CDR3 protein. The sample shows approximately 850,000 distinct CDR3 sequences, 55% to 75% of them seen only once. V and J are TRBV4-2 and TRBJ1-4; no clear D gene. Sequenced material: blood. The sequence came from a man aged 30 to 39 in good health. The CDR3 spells CASSQDRYEKLFF. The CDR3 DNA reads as TGTGCCAGCAGCCAAGATAGATATGAAAAACTGTTTTTT.